These 27 T cell receptor beta chains share one sample of origin, sequenced in a study of cytomegalovirus exposure and HLA in healthy donors. Clones were read by immunoSEQ multiplex PCR, and TCRdb kept only the in-frame ones, dropping some. Of 200,000 or so clones listed, approximately 82% were seen once; the top ten hold about 6%. Sequences were obtained from PBMCs. Receptors were obtained from a woman under 30 in good health and CMV-seronegative.

This chain uses TRBV2 with TRBJ2-4, with 9 bases matching TRBD1. Germline V CDR1 and CDR2: SNHLY, FYNNEI. This CDR3 region has 14 residues. V gave up 7 bases and J gave up 8 bases; unmatched junction bases: 9. CDR3 amino acids: CASNQQGALDIQYF. The CDR3 DNA reads TGTGCCAGCAACCAACAGGGGGCTTTGGACATTCAGTACTTC.

The chain joins TRBV5-1 to TRBJ2-7, with TRBD2 identical over 7 bases. This CDR3 comprises 14 residues. The junction had 7 bases not matched to a gene; V was cut back by 4 bases and J by 3 bases. Germline lookup yields CDR1 SGHRS and CDR2 YFSETQ. CDR3 in DNA: TGCGCCAGCAGCCCTCGGAGGGAGGGCTACGAGCAGTACTTC. It yields the protein CASSPRREGYEQYF.

This chain joins TRBV29-1 and TRBJ1-2; D call uncertain. Trimming cost V 6 bases and J 2 bases, with 13 bases left between them. This CDR3 comprises 13 residues. Germline V CDR1 and CDR2: SQVTM, ANQGSEA. CDR3 in amino acids: CSVRPMTNYGYTF. DNA of the CDR3: TGCAGCGTCCGTCCAATGACGAACTATGGCTACACCTTC.

This chain uses TRBV4-1 with TRBJ2-3, with 7 bases matching TRBD2. Losses at the gene ends were 3 bases for V and 2 bases for J; bases not matched to a gene: 8. Germline lookup yields CDR1 MGHRA and CDR2 YSYEKL. The CDR3 totals 16 residues. CDR3 sequence: CASSHGSGTTTDTQYF. The CDR3 DNA follows: TGCGCCAGCAGCCACGGATCAGGGACTACCACAGATACGCAGTATTTT.

This clone has just one count. The CDR3 nucleotides read TGCGCCAGCAGCCGTGGACCCCGGGGGACTGAAGCTTTCTTT. Translation: CASSRGPRGTEAFF. The rearrangement uses TRBV4-1 and TRBJ1-1; a weak D match, TRBD1 (5 bases). This CDR3 region has 14 residues. V was shortened by 4 bases and J by 5 bases, with 14 bases between the two germline ends. CDR1 and CDR2 (germline): MGHRA, YSYEKL.

This rearrangement joins TRBV11-2 to TRBJ2-3; the D gene could be TRBD1 or TRBD2 (5 bases each). The CDR3 runs to 15 residues. Germline V CDR1 and CDR2: SGHAT, FQNNGV. Trimming shortened V by 1 base and J by 7 bases, and 15 bases separated the two germline ends. CDR3 amino acids: CASSLGGTLGHTQYF. The CDR3 nucleotides are TGTGCCAGCAGCTTAGGGGGGACCTTGGGACATACGCAGTATTTT.

The rearrangement links TRBV10-2 to TRBJ2-1; TRBD1 might be the D (5 bases). This CDR3 has 14 amino acids. Germline CDR1 and CDR2: WSHSY and SAAADI. Trimming stripped 7 bases from V and 8 bases from J, with 18 bases between. The CDR3 is CASTPGHRGDEQFF. The CDR3 coding sequence is TGCGCCAGCACCCCAGGACATAGAGGCGATGAGCAGTTCTTC.

The chain has TRBV18 and TRBJ2-3, with 10 bases matching TRBD2. The CDR3 length is 17 residues. V dropped 8 bases and J dropped 7; count of bases not matched to a gene: 18. Germline V gene sequence: CDR1 KGHSH, CDR2 LQKENI. CDR3 protein: CASTYISGRSAFHTQYF. The CDR3 DNA is TGTGCCAGCACATACATTAGCGGGAGGTCGGCCTTTCATACGCAGTATTTT.

The rearrangement links TRBV19 to TRBJ2-1; the D is unclear. The V and J ends lost 7 bases and 9 bases respectively, with 28 bases between them. The CDR3 runs to 17 residues. The germline CDR1 and CDR2 sequences are LNHDA and SQIVND (reference sequence). Here the CDR3 DNA reads TGTGCCAGTAAGGTTCAGGCTGGGCTAGATAGAGTGAGTGAGCAGTTCTTC. This sequence encodes CASKVQAGLDRVSEQFF.

V is TRBV29-1 and J is TRBJ2-5, with 11 bases that match TRBD1. V shed 6 bases, J shed 4 bases, and the junction held 7 bases outside the gene matches. CDR1 is SQVTM and CDR2 is ANQGSEA in the germline V gene. This CDR3 region has 14 residues. This CDR3 reads CSVGSGQGAETQYF. The DNA for the CDR3 is TGCAGCGTGGGGAGCGGACAGGGGGCAGAGACCCAGTACTTC.

The chain combines TRBV6-1 with TRBJ1-5; no reliable D call. This CDR3 has 14 residues. Germline-derived CDR1 and CDR2 are MNHNS and SASEGT. Trimming took 6 bases from V and 5 from J, leaving 14 bases between them. The CDR3 nucleotides are TGTGCCAGCAGGAAGGTGGAGGGAGATCAGCCCCAGCATTTT. Translation: CASRKVEGDQPQHF.

This chain joins TRBV6-1 and TRBJ2-7; 8 bases match TRBD2. The ends lost 5 bases at V and 6 bases at J; junction bases unmatched: 6. CDR3 length: 13 residues. Germline values: CDR1 MNHNS, CDR2 SASEGT. For the CDR3, the DNA is TGTGCCAGCAGTTGGACCCGGGGGGGCGAGCAGTACTTC. Its protein is CASSWTRGGEQYF.

This clone was counted between two and nine times. The chain employs TRBV6-1 and TRBJ2-2; D tentatively reads TRBD1 or TRBD2 (5 bases each). V lost 1 base to trimming and J lost 10 bases, with 13 bases between them. CDR1 is MNHNS and CDR2 is SASEGT in the germline V gene. The CDR3 runs to 14 residues. The CDR3 spells CASSEVGSGTELFF. The CDR3 bases are TGTGCCAGCAGTGAAGTGGGGTCCGGGACGGAGCTGTTTTTT.

The rearrangement uses TRBV10-3 and TRBJ2-7; D not certain. V was shortened by 2 bases and J by 5 bases, with 10 bases between the two germline ends. This CDR3 region has 13 residues. The germline gives CDR1 ENHRY, CDR2 SYGVKD. DNA of the CDR3: TGTGCCATCAGTGAGGAGGTATACCACGAGCAGTACTTC. This encodes CAISEEVYHEQYF.

The chain employs TRBV5-1 and TRBJ2-5; 7 bases are shared with TRBD2. Trimming at V came to 3 bases and at J to 3 bases, leaving 2 bases not matched to a gene. The CDR3 sequence is 13 residues long. From germline, CDR1 is SGHRS and CDR2 YFSETQ. DNA of the CDR3: TGCGCCAGCAGCTCAGCGGGAAAAGAGACCCAGTACTTC. The encoded protein is CASSSAGKETQYF.

The gene calls are TRBV18 and TRBJ2-1; no reliable D call. Germline V gene lookup returns CDR1 KGHSH and CDR2 LQKENI. This CDR3 has 15 amino acids. Trimming cost V 0 bases and J 3 bases, with 9 bases left between them. The CDR3 region is CASSPPQADYNEQFF. In DNA form, the CDR3 reads TGTGCCAGCTCACCACCTCAGGCCGACTACAATGAGCAGTTCTTC.

This clone was counted only a few times. J is TRBJ2-7 and V is TRBV27; the D is unclear. Trimming removed 6 bases at V and 11 bases at J, with 14 bases between. The CDR3 has 11 amino acids. The germline CDR1 and CDR2 sequences are MNHEY and SMNVEV (reference sequence). The CDR3 DNA reads TGTGCCAGCAGACAAAGAGATGCTGAGTACTTC. Translation: CASRQRDAEYF.

The gene calls are TRBV7-9 and TRBJ1-2; 7 bases fit TRBD1. The length of the CDR3 is 15 residues. Germline V gene data show CDR1 as SEHNR and CDR2 as FQNEAQ (reference sequence). Trimming cost V 6 bases and J 4 bases; bases outside gene matches: 11. The CDR3 loop reads CASSQTGELSYGYTF. CDR3 DNA sequence: TGTGCCAGCAGTCAAACAGGGGAGCTAAGCTATGGCTACACCTTC.

The chain recombines TRBV7-9 with TRBJ1-2; the D gene is possibly TRBD1 (6 bases). The CDR3 has 14 amino acids. CDR1 and CDR2 (germline): SEHNR, FQNEAQ (reference sequence). Between the trimmed V and J ends, which lost 0 bases and 4 bases, there was a span of 9 bases. The chain's CDR3 is CASSLADRPYGYTF. The CDR3 DNA follows: TGTGCCAGCAGCTTAGCAGACAGGCCCTATGGCTACACCTTC.

This clone turned up a few times. The rearrangement links TRBV4-1 to TRBJ1-2; no clear D gene. The CDR3 totals 11 residues. V was cut by 1 base and J by 6 bases, with 3 bases left in between. In germline, CDR1 is MGHRA, CDR2 YSYEKL. The CDR3 loop reads CASSQANGYTF. For the CDR3, the DNA is TGCGCCAGCAGCCAAGCGAATGGCTACACCTTC.

This chain joins TRBV9 and TRBJ1-3; 7 nucleotides line up with TRBD1. The germline V gene encodes CDR1 SGDLS and CDR2 YYNGEE. Trimming removed 3 bases from V and 2 bases from J; junction bases left unmatched: 2. The CDR3 contains 14 residues. This CDR3 is CASSARGAGNTIYF. CDR3 bases: TGTGCCAGCAGCGCCAGGGGGGCTGGAAACACCATATATTTT. The full variable domain, its missing parts supplied by reference TRBV9 and TRBJ1-3, is DSGVTQTPKHLITATGQRVTLRCSPRSGDLSVYWYQQSLDQGLQFLIQYYNGEERAKGNILERFSAQQFPDLHSELNLSSLELGDSALYFCASSARGAGNTIYFGEGSWLTVV.

A single count supports this clone. V usage is TRBV30 and J usage is TRBJ1-4; 10 bases line up with TRBD1. The CDR3 is made up of 14 amino acids. After removal of 4 bases from V and 8 bases from J, the junction contained 7 bases not matched to a gene. The germline CDR1 and CDR2 sequences are GTSNPN and SVGIG (reference sequence). Here the CDR3 DNA reads TGTGCCTGGAATCGACAGGGGGCAGGGGAAAAACTGTTTTTT. It specifies CAWNRQGAGEKLFF.

The rearrangement joins TRBV15 to TRBJ2-7; 9 nucleotides match TRBD2. After removal of 3 bases from V and 5 bases from J, the junction contained 5 bases not matched to a gene. The germline gives CDR1 LNHNV, CDR2 YYDKDF (reference sequence). The CDR3 loop spans 14 amino acids. The CDR3 protein is CATSSRRGGHEQYF. The DNA of the CDR3 is TGTGCCACCAGCAGTCGGCGGGGGGGTCACGAGCAGTACTTC.

V usage is TRBV30 and J usage is TRBJ1-2, with TRBD1 as a possible D gene (6 bases). This CDR3 has 15 amino acids. Germline CDR1 and CDR2: GTSNPN and SVGIG (reference sequence). Deletions cut 0 bases from V and 6 bases from J, with 17 bases between. In nucleotides, the CDR3 is TGTGCCTGGAGTGTTAAGGGGGGGAAACATAATGGCTACACCTTC. Translated, it gives CAWSVKGGKHNGYTF.

V usage is TRBV5-1 and J usage is TRBJ2-3; TRBD1 agrees at 8 bases. J gave up 1 base and V 3 bases, and 7 bases lay outside the gene matches. Germline assignment: CDR1 SGHRS and CDR2 YFSETQ. The CDR3 length is 16 residues. CDR3 coding DNA: TGCGCCAGCAGCTCTCAGGGGGCAGGGGGCACAGATACGCAGTATTTT. As protein: CASSSQGAGGTDTQYF.

This chain joins TRBV5-8 and TRBJ1-5; 10 bases fit TRBD1. The CDR3 is 14 amino acids. The J segment lost 8 bases and the V segment lost 4 bases, leaving 6 bases of the junction unmatched. Germline CDR1 reads SGHTS; CDR2 reads YDEGEE. For the CDR3, the DNA is TGTGCCAGCAGCCCCGACAGGGGGCGGAAGCCCCAGCATTTT. Its protein is CASSPDRGRKPQHF.

The V call is TRBV5-5, the J call TRBJ1-5, with D possibly matching TRBD1 (6 bases). The CDR3 contains 15 residues. CDR1 is SGHKS and CDR2 is YYEKEE in the germline V gene (reference sequence). V lost 3 bases and J lost 1, with 11 bases in between. CDR3 coding DNA: TGTGCCAGCAGCTCATCTGGACAGAGCAATCAGCCCCAGCATTTT. Protein: CASSSSGQSNQPQHF. The full variable domain, with the rest looked up from reference TRBV5-5 and TRBJ1-5, is DAGVTQSPTHLIKTRGQQVTLRCSPISGHKSVSWYQQVLGQGPQFIFQYYEKEERGRGNFPDRFSARQFPNYSSELNVNALLLGDSALYLCASSSSGQSNQPQHFGDGTRLSIL.